This is a list of T cell receptor beta chains from one sample in a study of blood T cell repertoires in COVID-19. Clones were read by immunoSEQ multiplex PCR, and TCRdb kept only the in-frame ones, dropping some. This sample carries roughly 50,000 clones, roughly 90% of them seen once, and the ten largest clones take 10% to 15%. The sample taken for sequencing was peripheral blood. The receptor set was obtained from a man of 80 years or more with acute or convalescent COVID-19. Each CDR3 is given with its conserved first and last residue. D genes are given only for firm matches.

J gene,D gene,V gene,CDR3 protein
TRBJ1-2,TRBD1,TRBV5-6,CASSLEVRDSDYGYTF
TRBJ1-5,-,TRBV2,CATQLGGEPQHF
TRBJ1-1,-,TRBV3-1/TRBV3-2,CASTPGRRVTEAFF
TRBJ1-1,-,TRBV6-5,CASSYSGSLNTEAFF
TRBJ2-2,-,TRBV6-6,CASSKLNTGELFF
TRBJ1-4,TRBD1,TRBV19,CASSITDPTGWREKLFF
TRBJ2-5,TRBD1,TRBV10-1,CASSERSGQGRETQYF
TRBJ1-1,-,TRBV2,CASSEVRGAGEAFF
TRBJ2-7,TRBD1,TRBV23-1,CASSHPRKGAWVYEQYF
TRBJ2-7,-,TRBV21-1,CASSKGRGYLSYEQYF
TRBJ1-4,TRBD1,TRBV28,CASSPQQGVYEKLFF
TRBJ1-2,-,TRBV15,CATSRDPPLEDSYYGYTF
TRBJ1-1,-,TRBV5-1,CASSRTENTEAFF
TRBJ2-5,TRBD1,TRBV5-5,CASSWTGGWETQYF
TRBJ2-3,-,TRBV5-1,CASSRGTAGDTQYF
TRBJ2-1,-,TRBV29-1,CSVRRPSRGEQFF
TRBJ1-2,TRBD1,TRBV10-3,CAMGQGNGYTF